These T cell receptor beta chains were read from a single sample in a study of T cells in Graves' hyperthyroidism and ophthalmopathy. Each CDR3 protein gets one entry after TCRdb re-called the multiplex PCR reads with MiXCR. The sample includes around 700,000 distinct CDR3 sequences, 18% of them seen just once. The specimen sequenced was blood. The source is a woman aged 50 to 65 with Graves' hyperthyroidism that later progressed to Graves' ophthalmopathy. Both conserved end residues are part of each CDR3. The D gene is left open where the match is weak. Expanded clones get a size class; other rows say once, few or many, or leave the size out.

clone_size,d_call,v_call,j_call,cdr3_nt,cdr3_aa
-,TRBD2,TRBV9,TRBJ2-2,TGTGCCAGCAGCGTAGGTGGTAGCGGGGGGGCGTTAAAAACCGGGGAGCTGTTTTTT,CASSVGGSGGALKTGELFF
few,TRBD1,TRBV6-5,TRBJ2-6,TGTGCCAGCAGTTACTCGAAGGACAGGGGGCCCTTCTCTGGGGCCAACGTCCTGACTTTC,CASSYSKDRGPFSGANVLTF
many,-,TRBV14,TRBJ2-1,TGTGCCAGCAGCCAAGCCCGGGGACTCCTCTACAATGAGCAGTTCTTC,CASSQARGLLYNEQFF
few,-,TRBV6-5,TRBJ1-2,TGTGCCAGCAGTTCAGGTGAATGGCATGGCTACACCTTC,CASSSGEWHGYTF
-,TRBD2,TRBV3-1,TRBJ2-3,TGTGCCAGCAGCCAGGAGCGGGGGTCTGTTGCCGATACGCAGTATTTT,CASSQERGSVADTQYF
many,-,TRBV30,TRBJ1-3,TGTGCCTGGTGGACACTAAGCTCTGGAAACACCATATATTTT,CAWWTLSSGNTIYF
many,-,TRBV12-3/TRBV12-4,TRBJ2-7,TGTGCCAGCAGTTTAGTATTGGCATACGAGCAGTACTTC,CASSLVLAYEQYF
few,-,TRBV11-3,TRBJ2-5,TGTGCCAGCTCACCGCCCGGGGGCAGGGTCGGGAACCAAGAGACCCAGTACTTC,CASSPPGGRVGNQETQYF
many,-,TRBV11-2,TRBJ2-1,TGTGCCAGCAGCCCCCTGGTTTATGAGCAGTTCTTC,CASSPLVYEQFF
few,-,TRBV7-8,TRBJ2-7,TGTGCCAGCAGCCCCCGGGGGCTGGACGAGCAGTACTTC,CASSPRGLDEQYF
many,-,TRBV11-2,TRBJ2-7,TGTGCCAGCAGCTTAGCCGGGAGTAGAACAGGAAGTTCCTACGAGCAGTACTTC,CASSLAGSRTGSSYEQYF
-,-,TRBV6-5,TRBJ2-2,TGTGCCAGCAGTTATAGTCGGCTCCCCGGGGAGCTGTTTTTT,CASSYSRLPGELFF
once,TRBD2,TRBV4-1,TRBJ2-1,TGCGCCAGCAGCCAGGGAGCGGGGATGATGAATGAGCAGTTCTTC,CASSQGAGMMNEQFF
-,-,TRBV19,TRBJ2-7,TGTGCCAGTAGTCCCAGGGGAAGAGTCGGCGACGAGCAGTACTTC,CASSPRGRVGDEQYF
many,TRBD2,TRBV3-1,TRBJ2-1,TGTGCCAGCAGCCAAGAGGCGGTAGCGGGGATGGCCTACAATGAGCAGTTCTTC,CASSQEAVAGMAYNEQFF
-,-,TRBV6-1,TRBJ1-5,TGTGCCAGCAGTTCGCTTATCGGTCAGCCCCAGCATTTT,CASSSLIGQPQHF
few,TRBD1,TRBV6-1,TRBJ1-2,TGTGCCAGCACCACAGGGGGACTTTCGACCGGCTACACCTTC,CASTTGGLSTGYTF
many,TRBD1,TRBV3-1,TRBJ1-1,TGTGCCAGCAGCCCCATCGGACAGGGTGGAACTGAAGCTTTCTTT,CASSPIGQGGTEAFF
few,-,TRBV20-1,TRBJ1-2,TGCAGTGCTAGATCGGGGAGTGGCTACACCTTC,CSARSGSGYTF
-,-,TRBV20-1,TRBJ1-3,TGCAGTGCTAGAGAACGGGACGGACGAAACACCATATATTTT,CSARERDGRNTIYF
many,-,TRBV3-1,TRBJ2-5,TGTGCCAGCAGCCTACCGACAGGACTTCAAGAGACCCAGTACTTC,CASSLPTGLQETQYF
many,-,TRBV30,TRBJ1-5,TGTGCCTGGAGTGATGGGGCGGATAATCAGCCCCAGCATTTT,CAWSDGADNQPQHF
-,-,TRBV10-1,TRBJ2-2,TGCGCCAGCAGTGGTCCCGGGGAGCTGTTTTTT,CASSGPGELFF
many,-,TRBV7-8,TRBJ1-2,TGTGCCAGCAGCTTAGTGAGTGGGGGAGCAGGCTATGGCTACACCTTC,CASSLVSGGAGYGYTF
-,-,TRBV7-8,TRBJ2-1,TGTGCCAGCAGCCTCTGGGAACAGACTTACAATGAGCAGTTCTTC,CASSLWEQTYNEQFF
-,-,TRBV6-1,TRBJ1-1,TGTGCCAGCAGCATGACATGGGAGGACACTGAAGCTTTCTTT,CASSMTWEDTEAFF
many,-,TRBV12-3/TRBV12-4,TRBJ1-2,TGTGCCAGCAGGGGCGGGACAGGCTACACCTTC,CASRGGTGYTF
-,TRBD2,TRBV10-1,TRBJ2-2,TGCGCCAGCAGTGATTCTAGCGGGGTCAGAACGGGTAGGACCGGGGAGCTGTTTTTT,CASSDSSGVRTGRTGELFF
many,-,TRBV27,TRBJ2-5,TGTGCCAGCAGTTCACACTACCAAGAGACCCAGTACTTC,CASSSHYQETQYF